One and the same sample provided the 30 T cell receptor beta chains below, sequenced in a study of shared clonotypes between healthy human individuals. Profiling relied on immunoSEQ multiplex PCR, and the TCRdb table lists in-frame clones only, not all of them. The sample carries around 500,000 clones, over 70% recorded once. Sample: PBMCs. Source of these receptors: a woman in her forties in good health. Some clones in this sample may be carry-over from other donors' samples.

J is TRBJ2-2 and V is TRBV9, with 9 bases lining up with TRBD1. The CDR3 covers 15 residues. With 4 bases clipped from V and 4 bases from J, the junction kept 5 bases outside the gene matches. Germline CDR1 reads SGDLS; CDR2 reads YYNGEE. The CDR3 spells CASSPRDRATGELFF. The CDR3 DNA sequence: TGTGCCAGCAGCCCTAGGGACAGGGCCACCGGGGAGCTGTTTTTT.

CDR3 in amino acids: CASSGGRHSYEQYF. In DNA form, the CDR3 reads TGTGCCAGCAGTGGCGGGAGGCACTCCTACGAGCAGTACTTC. V is TRBV2 and J is TRBJ2-7; TRBD2 matches at 8 bases. The CDR3 is made up of 14 amino acids. V was clipped by 4 bases and J by 0 bases; unmatched bases: 2. Germline-derived CDR1 and CDR2 are SNHLY and FYNNEI.

J is TRBJ1-4 and V is TRBV10-2; D possibly corresponds to TRBD1 (5 bases). The length of the CDR3 is 13 residues. V was shortened by 7 bases and J by 6 bases, with 12 bases between the two germline ends. CDR1 WSHSY and CDR2 SAAADI come from the germline V gene. The CDR3 bases are TGCGCCAGCACCGGGACGGATCATGAAAAACTGTTTTTT. Translation gives CASTGTDHEKLFF.

This clone showed up just once. The chain has TRBV7-8 and TRBJ2-5, with 7 bases that match TRBD1. The CDR3 runs to 14 residues. Unmatched junction bases numbered 6, after V lost 5 bases and J lost 3 bases. CDR1 and CDR2 (germline): SGHVS, FQNEAQ. The CDR3 DNA follows: TGTGCCAGCAGCGTGGGGACAGTCGAAGAGACCCAGTACTTC. Translated: CASSVGTVEETQYF.

This clone was observed a few times. A far larger clone is only one base removed, so a read error is likely. The CDR3 does not close with the conserved phenylalanine or tryptophan, likely indicating a read error. V usage is TRBV30 and J usage is TRBJ1-5; no firm D call. Germline V gene lookup returns CDR1 GTSNPN and CDR2 SVGIG (reference sequence). Trimming stripped 1 base from V and 4 bases from J, with 8 bases between. The CDR3 has 13 residues. CDR3 sequence: CAWSGTGNQPQHS. The DNA for the CDR3 is TGTGCCTGGAGTGGGACGGGGAATCAGCCCCAGCATTCT.

The sample holds a few counts of this clone. This chain links TRBV2 with TRBJ2-7; D is undetermined. The CDR3 is 13 residues long. Trimming pared 6 bases from V and 0 bases from J, leaving 9 bases between. Germline-derived CDR1 and CDR2 are SNHLY and FYNNEI. The CDR3 region has the DNA TGTGCCAGCAGAAGATCAGACTCCTACGAGCAGTACTTC. Amino acids: CASRRSDSYEQYF. The complete variable domain, with remaining parts taken from reference TRBV2 and TRBJ2-7, reads EPEVTQTPSHQVTQMGQEVILRCVPISNHLYFYWYRQILGQKVEFLVSFYNNEISEKSEIFDDQFSVERPDGSNFTLKIRSTKLEDSAMYFCASRRSDSYEQYFGPGTRLTVT.

This clone showed up just a few times. A much larger clone lies one base from this, so it may be a read error. This chain joins TRBV19 and TRBJ2-1, with TRBD2 identical over 13 bases. The CDR3 has 13 residues. The V gene's germline CDR1 is LNHDA and CDR2 SQIVND (reference sequence). The DNA for the CDR3 is TGTGCCACCAGGACTAGCGGGAGAAATGAGCAGCTCTTC. Translation gives CATRTSGRNEQLF.

This clone turned up a few times. This rearrangement joins TRBV6-5 to TRBJ1-2, with a weak D call TRBD1 (5 bases). The CDR3 contains 14 residues. Germline CDR1 is MNHEY and CDR2 is SVGAGI. Trimming cost V 5 bases and J 8 bases, with 18 bases left between them. CDR3 bases: TGTGCCAGCAGTACCCCCGGGGGGTTTTGGGGCTACACCTTC. Its protein is CASSTPGGFWGYTF.

V is TRBV18 and J is TRBJ1-5, with D perhaps TRBD1 (5 bases). V was cut by 6 bases and J by 4 bases, with 10 bases left in between. The CDR3 loop spans 13 amino acids. The germline V gene has CDR1 KGHSH and CDR2 LQKENI. The chain's CDR3 is CASSQTGNQPQHF. The CDR3, as DNA: TGTGCCAGCTCCCAAACAGGAAATCAGCCCCAGCATTTT.

The rearrangement joins TRBV10-2 to TRBJ2-4, with 10 nucleotides matching TRBD1. The trim removed 2 bases at V and 6 bases at J, leaving 1 base unmatched. This CDR3 is built from 14 residues. CDR1 is WSHSY, CDR2 SAAADI, per germline. DNA for the CDR3: TGCGCCAGCAGTGAGGACAGGGGGCTAAACATTCAGTACTTC. Translated, it gives CASSEDRGLNIQYF.

The CDR3: CASSRTRPSEQYF. The CDR3 coding sequence is TGTGCCAGCAGTCGGACCCGCCCTTCCGAGCAGTACTTC. The chain couples TRBV28 to TRBJ2-7; D gene uncertain. CDR3 length equals 13 residues. Germline V gene sequence: CDR1 MDHEN, CDR2 SYDVKM. Trimming removed 5 bases at V and 6 bases at J, with 14 bases between. The variable domain in full, with the rest retrieved from reference TRBV28 and TRBJ2-7, is DVKVTQSSRYLVKRTGEKVFLECVQDMDHENMFWYRQDPGLGLRLIYFSYDVKMKEKGDIPEGYSVSREKKERFSLILESASTNQTSMYLCASSRTRPSEQYFGPGTRLTVT.

On this clone itself: This likely reflects a read error, since a far larger clone is one base away. The sample contains more than one DNA sequence encoding this CDR3. The J gene is TRBJ2-7, the V gene TRBV9; 8 bases are shared with TRBD2. CDR3 size: 14 residues. Germline V lookup: CDR1 SGDLS, CDR2 YYNGEE. J was trimmed by 6 bases and V by 4 bases; bases with no gene match: 9. The CDR3 here is CASSRSGGTAEQYF. CDR3 DNA: TGTGCCAGCAGCCGCTCGGGGGGGACTGCCGAGCAGTACTTC.

CDR3 residues: CASSLVEGRTQHF. CDR3 nucleotides: TGTGCCAGCAGCTTAGTGGAGGGGCGGACCCAGCATTTT. V is TRBV11-2 and J is TRBJ1-5, with D possibly being TRBD1 (5 bases). CDR3 length: 13 amino acids. V lost 1 base and J lost 11, with 12 bases in between. The germline gives CDR1 SGHAT, CDR2 FQNNGV.

The chain links TRBV11-2 to TRBJ2-5; 13 bases match TRBD2. The V and J ends lost 5 bases and 4 bases, in that order; junction bases with no gene match: 7. The CDR3 contains 16 residues. Germline-derived CDR1 and CDR2 are SGHAT and FQNNGV. In DNA, the CDR3 is TGTGCCAGCAGCGAGTGGACTAGCGGGAGAGGAGAGACCCAGTACTTC. Translating it yields CASSEWTSGRGETQYF.

The chain couples TRBV5-4 to TRBJ2-7; 11 nucleotides agree with TRBD2. This CDR3 is 15 amino acids long. J was trimmed by 0 bases and V by 3 bases; bases with no gene match: 2. CDR1 and CDR2 from the germline V gene are SGHNT and YYREEE (reference sequence). This chain's CDR3 is CASSSGLAGSYEQYF. DNA for the CDR3: TGTGCCAGCAGCTCAGGACTAGCGGGCTCCTACGAGCAGTACTTC.

A note on this clone: It is likely a read error: a sequence one base away is far more abundant. The CDR3 DNA follows: TGCAGCGTTGACTCCCAAAATCGAGGAGGCACAGATACGCAGTATTTT. This translates into CSVDSQNRGGTDTQYF. The chain recombines TRBV29-1 with TRBJ2-3; D gene ambiguous. The germline gives CDR1 SQVTM, CDR2 ANQGSEA. The CDR3 is 16 amino acids. Deletions cut 3 bases from V and 1 base from J, with 17 bases between.

As regards this clone: The junction shows a germline mismatch at one end, possibly a read error. The gene calls are TRBV7-7 and TRBJ2-5; D gene ambiguous. The V gene's germline CDR1 is SSHAT and CDR2 FNYEAQ (reference sequence). The CDR3 loop spans 13 amino acids. CDR3 region: CASSLGVQETQYF. In DNA, the CDR3 is TGTGCTAGCAGCTTAGGAGTACAAGAGACCCAGTACTTC.

The chain is built from TRBV19 and TRBJ1-5, with TRBD1 identical over 7 bases. Germline CDR1 is LNHDA and CDR2 is SQIVND (reference sequence). Losses at the gene ends were 6 bases for V and 2 bases for J; bases not matched to a gene: 7. The CDR3 spans 15 residues. The CDR3 is CASRTTGTGNQPQHF. CDR3 sequence (DNA): TGTGCCAGTAGAACCACCGGGACAGGCAATCAGCCCCAGCATTTT.

This clone was counted once. This sequence joins TRBV6-1 and TRBJ1-1; D is unresolved. This CDR3 has 17 residues. V was shortened by 0 bases and J by 2 bases, with 16 bases between the two germline ends. Germline V gene lookup returns CDR1 MNHNS and CDR2 SASEGT. CDR3 sequence reads: CASSEALWKGTNTEAFF. CDR3 nucleotides: TGTGCCAGCAGTGAAGCGCTCTGGAAGGGAACTAACACTGAAGCTTTCTTT.

This sequence joins TRBV7-2 and TRBJ2-5; D gene ambiguous. V lost 1 base, J lost 2 bases, and 5 bases lay in between. This CDR3 has 13 amino acids. Germline V gene sequence: CDR1 SGHTA, CDR2 FQGNSA. CDR3 residues: CASSLELQETQYF. For the CDR3, the DNA is TGTGCCAGCAGCTTAGAACTACAAGAGACCCAGTACTTC. Full variable domain (rest looked up from reference TRBV7-2 and TRBJ2-5): GAGVSQSPSNKVTEKGKDVELRCDPISGHTALYWYRQSLGQGLEFLIYFQGNSAPDKSGLPSDRFSAERTGGSVSTLTIQRTQQEDSAVYLCASSLELQETQYFGPGTRLLVL.

This clone was found once. The rearrangement uses TRBV4-3 and TRBJ2-7, with D possibly TRBD2 on 6 matching bases. CDR1 LGHNA and CDR2 YSLEER come from the germline V gene. The CDR3 spans 14 residues. The germline V and J ends were trimmed by 4 bases and 7 bases, with 17 bases remaining between them. CDR3 coding DNA: TGCGCCAGCAGCCGCACTAGCACCCCCTGGGAGCAGTACTTC. Translating it yields CASSRTSTPWEQYF.

V is TRBV5-1 and J is TRBJ1-5, with D uncertain. The germline V gene has CDR1 SGHRS and CDR2 YFSETQ. V was trimmed by 4 bases and J by 8 bases, leaving 19 bases between them. The CDR3 extends over 15 amino acids. CDR3 loop: CASSPDGEEGEPQHF. The CDR3 bases are TGCGCCAGCAGCCCCGATGGGGAGGAGGGCGAGCCCCAGCATTTT.

For this clone: A read error likely explains this, since a far larger clone differs by one base. This sequence joins TRBV11-1 and TRBJ1-1; possibly TRBD1 for D (5 bases). This CDR3 comprises 14 residues. V was pared by 5 bases and J by 1 base, with 11 bases between. Germline lookup yields CDR1 SGHAT and CDR2 FQDESV (reference sequence). CDR3 sequence (DNA): TGTGCCAGCAGCGCATACAGGACGAACACTGAAGCTTTCTTT. It codes for CASSAYRTNTEAFF.

The gene calls are TRBV27 and TRBJ1-4; D is possibly TRBD1 (5 bases). V dropped 5 bases and J dropped 0 bases, with 10 bases sitting between them. The CDR3 has 15 amino acids. The germline V gene has CDR1 MNHEY and CDR2 SMNVEV (reference sequence). The CDR3 DNA reads TGTGCCAGCAGTCCCTTGGGGGCAACTAATGAAAAACTGTTTTTT. It encodes CASSPLGATNEKLFF.

CDR3 nucleotide sequence: TGTGCCAGCAGCCCCAGACAGGTTGGGTCCTACAATGAGCAGTTCTTC. It translates to CASSPRQVGSYNEQFF. The V and J genes are TRBV7-3 and TRBJ2-1; TRBD1 is a possible D gene (6 bases). Germline lookup yields CDR1 SGHTA and CDR2 FQGTGA. Trimming cost V 5 bases and J 1 base, with 15 bases left between them. This CDR3 is built from 16 residues.

There are a few counts of this clone. V usage is TRBV2 and J usage is TRBJ2-2, with 8 bases matching TRBD2. The CDR3 is 16 residues long. The germline gives CDR1 SNHLY, CDR2 FYNNEI. The V and J ends lost 5 bases and 7 bases, in that order; junction bases with no gene match: 12. DNA for the CDR3: TGTGCCAGCAGTTTACGGGAGGGACCGAATGGCGGGGAGCTGTTTTTT. Protein: CASSLREGPNGGELFF. Supplemented by reference TRBV2 and TRBJ2-2, the full variable domain reads EPEVTQTPSHQVTQMGQEVILRCVPISNHLYFYWYRQILGQKVEFLVSFYNNEISEKSEIFDDQFSVERPDGSNFTLKIRSTKLEDSAMYFCASSLREGPNGGELFFGEGSRLTVL.

This sequence joins TRBV30 and TRBJ1-4, with D perhaps matching TRBD1 (5 bases). The germline V and J ends were trimmed by 2 bases and 8 bases, with 12 bases remaining between them. This CDR3 has 13 amino acids. The germline gives CDR1 GTSNPN, CDR2 SVGIG (reference sequence). For the CDR3, the DNA is TGTGCCTGGAGTCGGGATAAGGGGGAAAAACTGTTTTTT. It yields the protein CAWSRDKGEKLFF.

The V and J genes are TRBV6-5 and TRBJ2-1; 7 bases map to TRBD2. Trimming took 5 bases from V and 8 from J; bases not matched to a gene: 9. There are 14 residues in the CDR3. Germline V gene lookup returns CDR1 MNHEY and CDR2 SVGAGI. In DNA form, the CDR3 reads TGTGCCAGCAGTCCGCCCGGGAGGCCGCATGAGCAGTTCTTC. This sequence encodes CASSPPGRPHEQFF.

The V gene is TRBV28, the J gene TRBJ2-7; 10 bases are shared with TRBD2. CDR3 length: 15 amino acids. With 6 bases clipped from V and 3 bases from J, the junction kept 8 bases outside the gene matches. CDR1 is MDHEN and CDR2 is SYDVKM in the germline V gene. This chain's CDR3 is CASSPRLAGFYEQYF. CDR3 bases: TGTGCCAGCAGCCCGCGACTAGCGGGCTTCTACGAGCAGTACTTC.

This clone was seen a few times. Different DNA sequences within this sample yield the same CDR3. The genes are TRBV7-2 and TRBJ2-7; 12 nucleotides align to TRBD1. The CDR3 is 15 amino acids. The V segment lost 3 bases and the J segment 4 bases; nucleotides outside the gene matches: 4. CDR1 is SGHTA, CDR2 FQGNSA, per germline. CDR3 coding DNA: TGTGCCAGCAGCTTGGGACAGGGGGCTTTTTACGAGCAGTACTTC. Protein product: CASSLGQGAFYEQYF.